This is a list of T cell receptor beta chains from one sample in a study of immune evolution from preneoplasia to lung adenocarcinoma. Profiled with immunoSEQ multiplex PCR; TCRdb holds only in-frame clones, not every one. The sample holds some 5,500 clones, around 85% seen once. Specimen: FFPE invasive lung adenocarcinoma tissue. These receptors all stem from a person aged 50-70 years with lung adenocarcinoma. Both conserved end residues are part of each CDR3. Fields, in order: V gene, clone size, D gene, J gene, CDR3 DNA, CDR3 protein. D genes are given only for firm matches. Expanded clones get a size class; other rows say once, few or many, or leave the size out.

TRBV28	.	.	TRBJ1-3	TGTGCCACCTACTCTAAGGCTGGAAACACCATATATTTT	CATYSKAGNTIYF
TRBV7-2	.	.	TRBJ2-6	TGTGCCAGCAGCTCCCCAGCAGTAGGGGCCAACGTCCTGACTTTC	CASSSPAVGANVLTF
TRBV28	.	TRBD2	TRBJ2-7	TGTGCCAGCAGTTCCCCGGGAGGGATGAGGACCTACGAGCAGTACTTC	CASSSPGGMRTYEQYF
TRBV14	.	TRBD1	TRBJ2-1	TGTGCCAGCAGCCCCGGCAGGGACAGGAGGGACAATGAGCAGTTCTTC	CASSPGRDRRDNEQFF
TRBV5-6	once	TRBD1	TRBJ1-1	TGTGCCAGCAGCCCAGGGACAGGACGCGCTGAAGCTTTCTTT	CASSPGTGRAEAFF
TRBV5-6	.	TRBD2	TRBJ2-7	TGTGCCAGCAGCGTCGGGACTAGCGGCATTAAATCCTACGAGCAGTACTTC	CASSVGTSGIKSYEQYF
TRBV30	.	.	TRBJ1-2	TGTGCCTGGAGTGATAACGGGTATGGCTACACCTTC	CAWSDNGYGYTF
TRBV27	.	.	TRBJ2-2	TGTGCCAGCAGTTTAACCGGGGAGCTGTTTTTT	CASSLTGELFF
TRBV27	.	.	TRBJ2-1	TGTGCCAGCAGTGGGGAACAGAGAGTTAATGAGCAGTTCTTC	CASSGEQRVNEQFF
TRBV9	.	TRBD1	TRBJ2-5	TGTGCCAGCAGCGTAACCGGGACAGGGGTGTTTGAGACCCAGTACTTC	CASSVTGTGVFETQYF
TRBV29-1	.	.	TRBJ2-5	TGCAGCGTTTCAGGGGCGGGGGAGACCCAGTACTTC	CSVSGAGETQYF
TRBV2	.	.	TRBJ1-2	TGTGCCAGCAGTGAAATGTTGGCCACTAGCTATGGCTACACCTTC	CASSEMLATSYGYTF
TRBV5-1	.	.	TRBJ1-2	TGCGCCAGCAGCCTGGCTTCTTCTTCAGGCTACACCTTC	CASSLASSSGYTF
TRBV10-3	.	.	TRBJ1-1	TGTGCCGCGGGGCAGGGAGGGGACACTGAAGCTTTCTTT	CAAGQGGDTEAFF
TRBV30	.	TRBD2	TRBJ2-3	TGTGCCTGGGCCATAGCGGGAGGCACAGATACGCAGTATTTT	CAWAIAGGTDTQYF
TRBV19	.	TRBD2	TRBJ2-3	TGTGCCAGTAAGGGAGGGAGCGGGGCAGATACGCAGTATTTT	CASKGGSGADTQYF
TRBV5-6	.	.	TRBJ2-6	TGTGCCAGCAGCTTGGAATTGGTACCTGGGGCCAACGTCCTGACTTTC	CASSLELVPGANVLTF
TRBV27	.	.	TRBJ1-4	TGTGCCAGCAGTTTTGTAGGTGAAAAACTGTTTTTT	CASSFVGEKLFF
TRBV2	.	.	TRBJ2-7	TGTGCCAGTAGGACCGGGACACAGTCCTACGAGCAGTACTTC	CASRTGTQSYEQYF
TRBV30	.	.	TRBJ2-5	TGTGCCTGGAATATGGGAGATCAAGGGAAAGAGACCCAGTACTTC	CAWNMGDQGKETQYF
TRBV14	.	TRBD1	TRBJ1-3	TGTGCCAGCAGCCGCCGGGACAGCTCATCTGGAAACACCATATATTTT	CASSRRDSSSGNTIYF
TRBV30	.	.	TRBJ2-7	TGTGCCTGGACCTTCCAGTACGAGCAGTACTTC	CAWTFQYEQYF
TRBV7-2	.	.	TRBJ1-3	TGTGCCAGCAGCTTACGTCGCGGAAACACCATATATTTT	CASSLRRGNTIYF
TRBV30	.	.	TRBJ1-5	TGTGCCTGGAGTTCCCATGAGCGGCAGCCCCAGCATTTT	CAWSSHERQPQHF
TRBV19	.	.	TRBJ2-3	TGTGCCAGTAGTATGGGCGGCGCAGATACGCAGTATTTT	CASSMGGADTQYF
TRBV19	.	TRBD1	TRBJ2-2	TGTGCCAGTAGTAGACAGGGTCCCAACACCGGGGAGCTGTTTTTT	CASSRQGPNTGELFF